The clone carrying this T cell receptor beta chain was seen more than once but under ten times. These data are taken from a study of blood T cell repertoires in COVID-19. Original analysis: For nucleated cells, counts were estimated from reference gene primer amplification. Sequenced by immunoSEQ multiplex PCR; TCRdb stores in-frame clones only, minus some. For V, J and clone size, that table is used; D and trimming come from the DNA. The sample has some 82,000 clones, around 83% seen once; the top ten hold around two fifths. The V and J ends lost 4 bases and 0 bases respectively, with 12 bases between them. This CDR3 contains 15 residues. From germline, CDR1 is SGHRS and CDR2 YFSETQ.

The sequenced material came from peripheral blood. The receptor was derived from a man older than 75 with active or convalescent COVID-19. The chain employs TRBV5-1 and TRBJ2-3, with D perhaps TRBD2 (5 bases). The CDR3 here is CASSRIALSTDTQYF. CDR3 bases: TGCGCCAGCAGCCGGATAGCGCTCAGCACAGATACGCAGTATTTT.